The subject of this entry is one T cell receptor beta chain. V was trimmed by 1 base and J by 10 bases, leaving 11 bases between them. Germline lookup yields CDR1 MNHEY and CDR2 SMNVEV (reference sequence). The CDR3 runs to 14 residues. The data belong to a study of blood T cell repertoires in COVID-19. Study in general: Acute and convalescent COVID-19 samples came from the United States, Italy and Spain. PBMCs, B-cell-depleted T cells, or T cells were the source of the cDNA or gDNA that made up the material.

In the source study's methods: Estimates of nucleated cell counts were drawn from the amplification of reference gene primers. Sequencing was performed with immunoSEQ multiplex PCR; in TCRdb, only in-frame clones are kept and a portion is missing. The V and J calls and clone size were taken over from that table, and D and trimming were inferred from the DNA. The sample holds roughly 230,000 clones, nearly 90% seen once. The receptor was derived from a human donor in a cohort sampled during active COVID-19. The sample consisted of peripheral blood. This chain joins TRBV27 and TRBJ1-6; perhaps TRBD1 as D (5 bases). CDR3 nucleotide sequence: TGTGCCAGCAGTTTATGGGGCGCGAGGTCACCCCTCCACTTT. Protein: CASSLWGARSPLHF.